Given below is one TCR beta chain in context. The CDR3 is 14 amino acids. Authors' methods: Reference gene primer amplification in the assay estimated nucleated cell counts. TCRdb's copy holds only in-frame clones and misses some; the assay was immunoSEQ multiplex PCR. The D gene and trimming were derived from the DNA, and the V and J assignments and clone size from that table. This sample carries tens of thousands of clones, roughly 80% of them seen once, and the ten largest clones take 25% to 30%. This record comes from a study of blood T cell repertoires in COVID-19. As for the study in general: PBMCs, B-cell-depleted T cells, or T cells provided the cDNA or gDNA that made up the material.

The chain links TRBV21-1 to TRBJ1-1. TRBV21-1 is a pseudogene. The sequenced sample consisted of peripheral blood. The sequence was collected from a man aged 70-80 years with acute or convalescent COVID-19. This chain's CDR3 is CASSKPGSNTEAFF. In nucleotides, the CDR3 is TGTGCCAGCAGCAAACCGGGATCGAACACTGAAGCTTTCTTT.